The entry that follows covers one T cell receptor beta chain sequence. Its cognate antigen is unknown. The repertoire was sequenced with immunoSEQ multiplex PCR; TCRdb's copy has only in-frame clones and lacks some. Found here are 7,000 to 9,500 clones, 60% to 80% of them singletons; the top ten hold about 9%. In germline, CDR1 is SGHDT, CDR2 YYEEEE. The V end was cut by 0 bases, the J end by 3 bases, with 9 bases between. This CDR3 spans 14 amino acids. The data were taken from a study of T cells in tumors after PD-1 blockade. Looking at the study overall: Prior checkpoint blockade, systemic immunosuppressant use, or anti-cancer therapy within 4 weeks excluded patients. Mean per tumor sample: 25,000 or so templates (about 550-99,264), thousands of unique clonotypes. Whole-study results and caveats: Only pre- versus post-treatment comparisons showed clonal replacement. Expanded exhausted CD8+ clones after therapy were mostly novel clonotypes.

V usage is TRBV5-6 and J usage is TRBJ2-5; D is perhaps TRBD1 (6 bases). The material was tumor tissue, obtained after anti-PD-1 treatment. The sequence was collected from a human donor with basal cell carcinoma. CDR3 sequence reads: CASSLDRQEETQYF. In DNA, the CDR3 is TGTGCCAGCAGCTTGGACAGACAGGAAGAGACCCAGTACTTC.